This paragraph reports one T cell receptor beta chain. Its antigen is not yet known. The record has no base qualities; no much larger clone is one base away. The data stem from a study of T cell responses to AZD1222 COVID-19 vaccine (dated by TCRdb to about 2021). Regarding the complete study: AZD1222 recipients whose second dose came at about 4 weeks and those whose second dose came at about 12 weeks were combined into one group, since spike-specific TCR depth and breadth did not differ between the two schedules. TCR sequencing was performed for 233 trial participants, of whom some 200 were given two doses of AZD1222 and around 26 were given two doses of MenACWY control vaccine. Trial participants were enrolled into age subgroups of 18-55, 56-69 and 70-plus years, which contained approximately 150, 28 and 58 TCR-sequenced participants, respectively. The investigation overall reported the following: A significant rise in spike-specific TCR breadth and depth was observed after two AZD1222 doses relative to day 0 and relative to MenACWY recipients. Participants were mostly white British and included more females than males, and it was suggested by the authors that clonal diversity may have been underestimated. Because no day 14 peak-response samples were available, repertoires were characterized only after the peak T cell response. The vaccine-associated CD4 TCRs covered the entire spike protein, and the dominant responses fell in regions 160-218 and 743-854. The 56-69-year group was small, and its depth increase did not reach significance, likely because of low power. Reportedly, close to half of the unique spike-specific TCRs recognized epitopes lying outside the regions that are mutated in the B.1.351 and B.1.1.7 variants. Conclusions about previously exposed vaccinees are limited, since just 6 or 7 AZD1222 recipients were seropositive for SARS-CoV-2 at baseline.

The CDR3 regions of human TCRbeta chains were subjected to immunosequencing. Turning to the authors' computational methods: TCRs in the repertoires were compared against a reference library of SARS-CoV-2-specific TCRs that had been generated with the MIRA antigen-specificity platform. Breadth was defined as the fraction of unique TCRs that were SARS-CoV-2-associated, and depth was defined as the fraction of total T cells that were SARS-CoV-2-associated. Using the MIRA data, each spike-specific TCR was assigned both to the spike region to which the TCR was reactive and to a CD4 or CD8 class. Log10-transformed breadth and depth values were compared by one-way ANOVA with Sidak's multiple comparisons tests. Not all clones reach the TCRdb copy of this immuneACCESS table, which keeps in-frame sequences only. Checked studies attribute under half of the gap to unresolved V genes and leave the rest unexplained. The DNA was the basis for D and trimming; V, J and clone size are from that table. In this sample the table shows about 180,000 clones, 88% of which occur a single time. Less than 0.55% of the sample rests with the top ten.

The intended sense of this specimen's time point label: baseline before first vaccination. Vaccinee samples were obtained from the UK trials COV001 and COV002, which included a single-blind randomized controlled phase 2/3 trial of AZD1222 (ChAdOx1 nCoV-19) in healthy adults. For TCRbeta chain sequencing, PBMC samples from trial participants were taken at day 0 and at day 28 after the second dose. The sequencing here drew on peripheral blood, taken on day 0 of AZD1222 vaccination. The TCR comes from an adult in good health.

The CDR3 in this case is CASSLAGGYNEQFF. DNA sequence: TGTGCCAGCAGCCTAGCGGGGGGGTACAATGAGCAGTTCTTC. Here the chain combines TRBV11-2 and TRBJ2-1; TRBD2 agrees with 12 junctional bases. The germline V gene provides CDR1 SGHAT and CDR2 FQNNGV. The CDR3 holds 14 amino acids from the cysteine to the phenylalanine. The entry retains the CDR3 DNA only, 42 bases that are in frame from base 1. For this chain, trimming is 5 bases at the V end and 4 bases at the J end, and the number of junction bases without a gene match is 0. Supplemented by the reference TRBV11-2 and TRBJ2-1 proteins around the CDR3, the complete variable domain is EAGVAQSPRYKIIEKRQSVAFWCNPISGHATLYWYQQILGQGPKLLIQFQNNGVVDDSQLPKDRFSAERLKGVDSTLKIQPAKLEDSAVYLCASSLAGGYNEQFFGPGTRLTVL.